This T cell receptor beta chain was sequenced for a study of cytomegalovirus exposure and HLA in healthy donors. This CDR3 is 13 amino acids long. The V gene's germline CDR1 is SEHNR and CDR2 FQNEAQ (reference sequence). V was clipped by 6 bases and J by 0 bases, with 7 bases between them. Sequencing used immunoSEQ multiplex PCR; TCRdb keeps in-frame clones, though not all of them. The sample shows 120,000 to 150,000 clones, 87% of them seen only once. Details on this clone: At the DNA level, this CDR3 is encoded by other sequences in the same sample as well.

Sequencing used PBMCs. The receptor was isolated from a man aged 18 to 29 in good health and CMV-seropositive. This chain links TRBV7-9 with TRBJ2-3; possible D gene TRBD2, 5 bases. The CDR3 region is CASSGGSTDTQYF. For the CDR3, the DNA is TGTGCCAGCAGTGGCGGGAGCACAGATACGCAGTATTTT.